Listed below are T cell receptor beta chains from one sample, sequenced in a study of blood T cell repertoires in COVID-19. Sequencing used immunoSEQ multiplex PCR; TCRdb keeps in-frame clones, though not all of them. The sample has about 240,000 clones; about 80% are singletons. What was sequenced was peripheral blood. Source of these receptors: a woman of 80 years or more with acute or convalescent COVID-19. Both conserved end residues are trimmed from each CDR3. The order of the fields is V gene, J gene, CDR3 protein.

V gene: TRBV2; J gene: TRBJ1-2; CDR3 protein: ASSETGQGYT
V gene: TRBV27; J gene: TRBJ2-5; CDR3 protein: ASSLIRPGDNQETQY
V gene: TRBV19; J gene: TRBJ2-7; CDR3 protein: ASSQGLAGEYEQY
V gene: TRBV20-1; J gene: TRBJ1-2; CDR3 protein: SADPGDGYT
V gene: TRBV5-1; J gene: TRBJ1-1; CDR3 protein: ASSKGANTEAF
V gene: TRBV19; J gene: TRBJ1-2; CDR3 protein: ASSIGEGARGYT
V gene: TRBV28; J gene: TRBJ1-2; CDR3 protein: ASSSLTGGRGSYT
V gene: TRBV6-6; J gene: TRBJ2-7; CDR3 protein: ASRETGRSYEQY
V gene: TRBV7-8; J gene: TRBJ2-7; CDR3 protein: ASSLVGGAIYEQY
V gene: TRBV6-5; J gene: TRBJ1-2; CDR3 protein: ASSSDTYGYT
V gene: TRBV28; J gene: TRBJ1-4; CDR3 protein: ASGYPTGPTNEKLF
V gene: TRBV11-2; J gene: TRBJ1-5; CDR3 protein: ASSLVSHQPQH
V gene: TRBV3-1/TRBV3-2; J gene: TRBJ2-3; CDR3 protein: ASSQSWGGGGPSTDTQY
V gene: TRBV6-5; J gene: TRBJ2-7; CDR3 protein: ASSPMTGSPYEQY
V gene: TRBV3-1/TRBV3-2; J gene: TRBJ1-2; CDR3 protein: ASSQEWGTGRDGYT
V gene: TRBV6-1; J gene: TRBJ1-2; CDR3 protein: ASSEQGPYGYT
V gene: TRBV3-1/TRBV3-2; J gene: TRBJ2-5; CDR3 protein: ASSQGGLGETQY
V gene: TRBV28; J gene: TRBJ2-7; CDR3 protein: AGKRTGSNYEQY
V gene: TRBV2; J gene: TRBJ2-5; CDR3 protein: ASSFRDSKETQY
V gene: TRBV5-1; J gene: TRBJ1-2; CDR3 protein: ASSFDRGNYGYT
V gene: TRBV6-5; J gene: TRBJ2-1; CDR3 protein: ASTKDIGSYNEQF
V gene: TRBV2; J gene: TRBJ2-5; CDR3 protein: ASRRQGARGQETQY
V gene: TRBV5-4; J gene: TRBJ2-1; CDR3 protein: ASSGPGLAGTSYNEQF
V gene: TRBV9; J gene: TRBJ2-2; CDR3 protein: ASSVVQAGTGELF
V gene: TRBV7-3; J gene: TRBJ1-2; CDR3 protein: ASSPRAGGYGYT
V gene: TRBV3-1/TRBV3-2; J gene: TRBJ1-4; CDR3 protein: ASSQRGNEKLF
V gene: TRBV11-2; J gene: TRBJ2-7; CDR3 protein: ASSFREGNLPYEQY
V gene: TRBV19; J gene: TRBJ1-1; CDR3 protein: ASTPWDRGDTEAF
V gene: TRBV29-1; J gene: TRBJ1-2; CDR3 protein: GCDQGVGYT
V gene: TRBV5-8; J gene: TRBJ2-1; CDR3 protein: ASSRVAGPSYNEQF
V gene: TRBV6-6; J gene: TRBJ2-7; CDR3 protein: ASSPPTGFPSQY
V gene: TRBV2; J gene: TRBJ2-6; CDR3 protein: ASSDRGAGANVLT
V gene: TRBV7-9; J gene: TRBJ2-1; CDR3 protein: ASSLVTGATNEQF
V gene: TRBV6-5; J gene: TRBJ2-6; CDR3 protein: ASRGDFGANVLT
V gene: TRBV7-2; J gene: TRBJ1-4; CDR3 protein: ASSLGGGVGEKLF
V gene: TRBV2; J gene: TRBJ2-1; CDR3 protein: ASSSQNNEQF
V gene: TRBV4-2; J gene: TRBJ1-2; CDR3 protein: ASSQVMRTGDGYT